These 25 T cell receptor beta chains originate from one sample sequenced in a study of technical replicates of blood from a few donors (dated by TCRdb to between 2016 and 2019). The library was obtained by the immunoSEQ multiplex PCR assay. This immuneACCESS table, as held by TCRdb, lists in-frame sequences with V and J called but not all clones. Of the missing ones, under half trace to an unresolved V gene in checked studies; the others have no known cause. The sample includes about 93,000 clones, with around 96% observed a single time. The ten largest account for roughly 0.28% of the sample. Specimen: T cells isolated from PBMCs. The receptors were sampled from a human donor in good health.

This clone appeared once. The gene calls are TRBV11-3 and TRBJ2-1; 9 bases map to TRBD1. This CDR3 is built from 17 residues. The germline gives CDR1 SGHNT, CDR2 YENEEA. V lost 5 bases to trimming and J lost 5 bases; unmatched junction nucleotides: 13. The CDR3 protein is CASSQVFGTGSNNEQFF. CDR3 nucleotides: TGTGCCAGCAGCCAAGTGTTCGGGACAGGGTCAAACAATGAGCAGTTCTTC.

The V gene is TRBV28, the J gene TRBJ2-7, with 9 bases that match TRBD2. Germline V gives CDR1 MDHEN, CDR2 SYDVKM. CDR3 size: 16 residues. J gave up 0 bases and V 4 bases, and 7 bases lay outside the gene matches. In nucleotides, the CDR3 is TGTGCCAGCAGTTCTAGCGGGAAACAATTCTCCTACGAGCAGTACTTC. As protein: CASSSSGKQFSYEQYF.

V is TRBV9 and J is TRBJ1-6; D call uncertain. Germline CDR1 is SGDLS and CDR2 is YYNGEE. V dropped 7 bases and J dropped 0 bases, with 8 bases sitting between them. The CDR3 has 14 residues. CDR3 bases: TGTGCCAGCGCCGGGAGCTCCTATAATTCACCCCTCCACTTT. This encodes CASAGSSYNSPLHF.

The chain has TRBV15 and TRBJ2-1; 10 nucleotides agree with TRBD1. V lost 6 bases and J lost 7; bases outside the gene matches: 3. The CDR3 runs 13 residues. CDR1 and CDR2 (germline): LNHNV, YYDKDF (reference sequence). The chain's CDR3 is CATRGQGRNEQFF. CDR3 DNA: TGTGCCACCAGGGGACAGGGGAGGAATGAGCAGTTCTTC. Together with reference TRBV15 and TRBJ2-1, the CDR3 gives the full variable domain: DAMVIQNPRYQVTQFGKPVTLSCSQTLNHNVMYWYQQKSSQAPKLLFHYYDKDFNNEADTPDNFQSRRPNTSFCFLDIRSPGLGDTAMYLCATRGQGRNEQFFGPGTRLTVL.

The rearrangement joins TRBV5-1 to TRBJ2-3; D is unclear. V was shortened by 5 bases and J by 0 bases, with 7 bases between the two germline ends. The CDR3 is 13 residues long. Germline loops: CDR1 SGHRS, CDR2 YFSETQ. Here the CDR3 reads CASREDSTDTQYF. Written as DNA, the CDR3 is TGCGCCAGCAGAGAGGATAGCACAGATACGCAGTATTTT.

The rearrangement links TRBV5-4 to TRBJ2-4; D is possibly TRBD1 (5 bases). Looked up from germline, CDR1 is SGHNT and CDR2 is YYREEE (reference sequence). V was clipped by 1 base and J by 7 bases, with 9 bases between them. CDR3 length: 13 residues. CDR3 amino acids: CASSLQGSNIQYF. The CDR3, as DNA: TGTGCCAGCAGCTTGCAGGGATCGAACATTCAGTACTTC.

V gene TRBV11-2 combines with J gene TRBJ1-1, with unresolved D. The CDR3 spans 15 residues. Trimming removed 1 base at V and 0 bases at J, with 9 bases between. Germline V gene sequence: CDR1 SGHAT, CDR2 FQNNGV. CDR3 region: CASSLGYGMNTEAFF. Here the CDR3 DNA reads TGTGCCAGCAGCTTAGGATACGGGATGAACACTGAAGCTTTCTTT. Using reference TRBV11-2 and TRBJ1-1 for the parts outside the CDR3, the full variable domain is EAGVAQSPRYKIIEKRQSVAFWCNPISGHATLYWYQQILGQGPKLLIQFQNNGVVDDSQLPKDRFSAERLKGVDSTLKIQPAKLEDSAVYLCASSLGYGMNTEAFFGQGTRLTVV.

This clone was observed a single time. V and J are TRBV29-1 and TRBJ2-1, with 8 positions matching TRBD2. CDR3 length equals 15 residues. The trim removed 1 base at V and 7 bases at J, leaving 9 bases unmatched. Germline lookup yields CDR1 SQVTM and CDR2 ANQGSEA. CDR3 sequence reads: CSVEAPSGRTNEQFF. CDR3 in DNA: TGCAGCGTTGAAGCCCCCAGCGGGAGAACTAATGAGCAGTTCTTC.

The chain is built from TRBV5-1 and TRBJ2-7; D perhaps matches TRBD1 (5 bases). V lost 9 bases and J 2 bases, leaving 21 bases between the germline ends. The CDR3 loop spans 15 amino acids. In germline, CDR1 is SGHRS, CDR2 YFSETQ. The CDR3 is CATRPDSPLPYEQYF. In DNA, the CDR3 is TGCGCCACCCGTCCAGACAGCCCTTTACCCTACGAGCAGTACTTC.

This chain uses TRBV2 with TRBJ2-7; D is perhaps TRBD1 (5 bases). This CDR3 is 15 amino acids long. Trimming shortened V by 7 bases and J by 0 bases, and 16 bases separated the two germline ends. Germline CDR1 reads SNHLY; CDR2 reads FYNNEI. The CDR3 nucleotides read TGTGCCAGCAAAGGGGTTCGCAGGAGCTCCTACGAGCAGTACTTC. It is translated as CASKGVRRSSYEQYF. Full variable domain (outside the CDR3, taken from reference TRBV2 and TRBJ2-7): EPEVTQTPSHQVTQMGQEVILRCVPISNHLYFYWYRQILGQKVEFLVSFYNNEISEKSEIFDDQFSVERPDGSNFTLKIRSTKLEDSAMYFCASKGVRRSSYEQYFGPGTRLTVT.

The V and J genes are TRBV6-5 and TRBJ1-6; D is undetermined. Germline values: CDR1 MNHEY, CDR2 SVGAGI. Trimming cost V 6 bases and J 9 bases, with 15 bases left between them. This CDR3 region has 14 residues. This CDR3 is CASSGSERGSPLHF. In DNA form, the CDR3 reads TGTGCCAGCAGCGGGTCAGAGCGGGGTTCACCCCTCCACTTT.

This chain joins TRBV5-1 and TRBJ2-2; TRBD2 might be the D (6 bases). The CDR3 covers 18 residues. Germline V CDR1 and CDR2: SGHRS, YFSETQ. Trimming took off 5 bases at V and 7 bases at J, with 27 bases between the two ends. The CDR3 sequence: CASRNIGSPGGIYGELFF. The CDR3 DNA reads TGCGCCAGCAGAAATATCGGGAGCCCTGGCGGAATATACGGGGAGCTGTTTTTT.

This chain connects TRBV19 to TRBJ2-1; D may be TRBD2 (5 bases). There are 14 residues in the CDR3. The germline CDR1 and CDR2 sequences are LNHDA and SQIVND (reference sequence). Between the trimmed V and J ends, which lost 6 bases and 3 bases, there was a span of 12 bases. DNA for the CDR3: TGTGCCAGTAGCCGTCGAGCGGACTACAATGAGCAGTTCTTC. Encoded protein: CASSRRADYNEQFF.

This chain joins TRBV2 and TRBJ1-3; D call uncertain. This CDR3 spans 12 amino acids. Germline CDR1 and CDR2: SNHLY and FYNNEI. The V end was cut by 8 bases, the J end by 1 base, with 6 bases between. CDR3 sequence (DNA): TGTGCCAGCGATAGATCTGGAAACACCATATATTTT. It encodes CASDRSGNTIYF.

The rearrangement joins TRBV5-4 to TRBJ1-1, with unresolved D. V lost 4 bases to trimming and J lost 5 bases, with 15 bases between them. Germline V gene lookup returns CDR1 SGHNT and CDR2 YYREEE (reference sequence). This CDR3 has 14 residues. The CDR3 nucleotides read TGTGCCAGCAGCCAAGTGAAGGGCGGGACTGAAGCTTTCTTT. Translated: CASSQVKGGTEAFF.

This sequence joins TRBV5-1 and TRBJ2-6; D not certain. Germline-derived CDR1 and CDR2 are SGHRS and YFSETQ. Trimming stripped 4 bases from V and 1 base from J, with 9 bases between. The CDR3 extends over 15 amino acids. CDR3: CASSPLTSGANVLTF. CDR3 nucleotide sequence: TGCGCCAGCAGCCCTCTGACTTCTGGGGCCAACGTCCTGACTTTC.

The chain carries TRBV29-1 and TRBJ1-2; 7 bases map to TRBD1. Germline CDR1 is SQVTM and CDR2 is ANQGSEA. V lost 6 bases and J lost 3; bases outside the gene matches: 13. This CDR3 region has 15 residues. CDR3 in amino acids: CSVLAYRGRDYGYTF. The CDR3 bases are TGCAGCGTCCTCGCCTACAGGGGTAGGGACTATGGCTACACCTTC.

The V call is TRBV14, the J call TRBJ2-7; D gene unclear. Per germline, CDR1 SGHDN and CDR2 FVKESK. With 2 bases removed from V and 4 bases from J, the gap between germline ends came to 9 bases. This CDR3 comprises 13 residues. CDR3 sequence (DNA): TGTGCCAGCAGCCAAAGACACCCGTACGAGCAGTACTTC. The encoded protein is CASSQRHPYEQYF.

The V call is TRBV28, the J call TRBJ2-6; TRBD1 might be the D (5 bases). This CDR3 contains 19 residues. V was pared by 6 bases and J by 0 bases, with 21 bases between. The germline gives CDR1 MDHEN, CDR2 SYDVKM. CDR3 in amino acids: CASSSHDDRSGSGANVLTF. CDR3 DNA: TGTGCCAGCAGCTCCCATGACGACAGATCGGGCTCTGGGGCCAACGTCCTGACTTTC.

The V and J genes are TRBV5-1 and TRBJ2-7; 8 bases agree with TRBD1. Trimming removed 4 bases from V and 3 bases from J; junction bases left unmatched: 6. The CDR3 has 14 amino acids. CDR1 and CDR2 (germline): SGHRS, YFSETQ. CDR3 coding DNA: TGCGCCAGCAGCCCGGACAGGGCCCTCTACGAGCAGTACTTC. As protein: CASSPDRALYEQYF. The complete variable domain, with remaining parts taken from reference TRBV5-1 and TRBJ2-7, reads KAGVTQTPRYLIKTRGQQVTLSCSPISGHRSVSWYQQTPGQGLQFLFEYFSETQRNKGNFPGRFSGRQFSNSRSEMNVSTLELGDSALYLCASSPDRALYEQYFGPGTRLTVT.

The CDR3 DNA reads TGTGCCAGCAGCCAATACAGGGCAGCAGATACGCAGTATTTT. Protein product: CASSQYRAADTQYF. V and J are TRBV14 and TRBJ2-3; a possible D gene is TRBD1 (6 bases). In germline, CDR1 is SGHDN, CDR2 FVKESK. The V end lost 2 bases, the J end lost 4 bases, and 10 bases lay between the germline ends. The CDR3 extends over 14 amino acids.

The chain carries TRBV7-9 and TRBJ2-1; no clear D. CDR1 and CDR2 (germline): SEHNR, FQNEAQ (reference sequence). The CDR3 is made up of 14 amino acids. Trimming cost V 5 bases and J 4 bases, with 12 bases left between them. CDR3 residues: CASSVSESYNEQFF. CDR3 nucleotide sequence: TGTGCCAGCAGCGTGTCCGAGAGTTACAATGAGCAGTTCTTC.

This chain's CDR3 is CASSKRYRRYGYTF. CDR3 bases: TGTGCCAGCAGCAAACGTTACAGAAGATATGGCTACACCTTC. The rearrangement links TRBV21-1 to TRBJ1-2; the DNA was not compared with TRBD1, the D call given in the table. TRBV21-1 is flagged as a pseudogene. The CDR3 runs 14 residues.

The J gene is TRBJ1-1, the V gene TRBV5-1; TRBD1 might be the D (5 bases). Germline V gene data show CDR1 as SGHRS and CDR2 as YFSETQ. V lost 4 bases to trimming and J lost 0 bases, with 13 bases between them. The CDR3 runs to 15 residues. As DNA, the CDR3 is TGCGCCAGCAGCCCGGGTCGGGGGGTGAACACTGAAGCTTTCTTT. This gives the protein CASSPGRGVNTEAFF.

V is TRBV11-3 and J is TRBJ2-5; 8 bases line up with TRBD1. With V trimmed by 1 base and J by 1 base, 2 bases remained unmatched. The CDR3 has 15 residues. From germline, CDR1 is SGHNT and CDR2 YENEEA. The CDR3 loop is CASSLGTGGQETQYF. CDR3 in DNA: TGTGCCAGCAGCTTAGGCACAGGGGGCCAAGAGACCCAGTACTTC.